The 6 T cell receptor beta chains reported below all come from one sample, sequenced in a study of T cells in Graves' hyperthyroidism and ophthalmopathy. Regions amplified from RNA transcripts were the TCR beta CDR3 regions. First-round RT-PCR of the TCR CDR3 relied on the HTBI primer set. MiXCR, run by TCRdb on the multiplex PCR reads, gives a single entry per CDR3 protein. The sample records 480,000 or so distinct CDR3 sequences, 40% to 55% being singletons. Specimen: peripheral blood or thyroid tissue (not recorded which). All receptors derive from an adult woman with Graves' disease, either hyperthyroidism or ophthalmopathy (not recorded which).

This clonotype was seen at least ten times. This chain joins TRBV7-8 and TRBJ2-7; possible D gene TRBD1, 5 bases. The germline gives CDR1 SGHVS, CDR2 FQNEAQ. CDR3 length: 15 residues. V lost 5 bases, J lost 2 bases, and 16 bases lay in between. As DNA, the CDR3 is TGTGCCAGCAGCAACCCGTCTGACAGAACCTACGAGCAGTACTTC. It specifies CASSNPSDRTYEQYF. The full variable domain, rest sourced from reference TRBV7-8 and TRBJ2-7, is GAGVSQSPRYKVAKRGQDVALRCDPISGHVSLFWYQQALGQGPEFLTYFQNEAQLDKSGLPSDRFFAERPEGSVSTLKIQRTQQEDSAVYLCASSNPSDRTYEQYFGPGTRLTVT.

On this clonotype: A junction end diverges from the germline sequence, so it may reflect a read error. This chain connects TRBV7-2 to TRBJ2-5; the D gene is possibly TRBD2 (5 bases). Germline-derived CDR1 and CDR2 are SGHTA and FQGNSA. The CDR3 runs to 15 residues. CDR3 protein: CASSQSPAGVETQYF. In nucleotides, the CDR3 is TGCGCCAGCAGCCAATCCCCGGCGGGTGTAGAGACCCAGTACTTC.

This clonotype was observed at least ten times. This chain joins TRBV20-1 and TRBJ1-1; D may be TRBD1 (6 bases). Trimming removed 4 bases at V and 4 bases at J, with 16 bases between. Germline CDR1 and CDR2: DFQATT and SNEGSKA (reference sequence). The CDR3 is 14 amino acids. The chain's CDR3 is CSANPGRGGTEAFF. CDR3 bases: TGCAGTGCTAATCCGGGCAGGGGAGGCACTGAAGCTTTCTTT.

This chain links TRBV2 with TRBJ2-5, with D maybe TRBD1 (5 bases). The germline V gene has CDR1 SNHLY and CDR2 FYNNEI. This CDR3 comprises 15 residues. Trimming stripped 1 base from V and 5 bases from J, with 14 bases between. CDR3 sequence reads: CASSEGKGIWETQYF. DNA of the CDR3: TGTGCCAGCAGTGAAGGAAAGGGGATATGGGAGACCCAGTACTTC.

This clonotype was detected a few times. The chain recombines TRBV7-9 with TRBJ1-2; a possible D gene is TRBD1 (5 bases). V was clipped by 0 bases and J by 6 bases, with 11 bases between them. The CDR3 is 14 residues long. Germline V gives CDR1 SEHNR, CDR2 FQNEAQ (reference sequence). The CDR3 reads CASSLALGDDGYTF. CDR3 sequence (DNA): TGTGCCAGCAGCTTAGCGCTCGGGGACGATGGCTACACCTTC.

This clonotype was seen at least ten times. The chain recombines TRBV14 with TRBJ1-1; a weak D match, TRBD1 (6 bases). Per the germline V gene, CDR1 is SGHDN and CDR2 is FVKESK. The V gene lost 2 bases and the J gene lost 4 bases, with 8 bases spanning the gap. This CDR3 is 13 amino acids long. The CDR3 is CASSQNRATEAFF. CDR3 bases: TGTGCCAGCAGCCAAAACAGGGCCACTGAAGCTTTCTTT.